A single sample is the source of the 9 T cell receptor beta chains below, sequenced in a study of T cells after yellow fever vaccination. TCRdb processed the 5' RACE reads anew with MiXCR; each CDR3 protein has one entry. Of about 360,000 distinct CDR3 sequences detected, around 6.4% appear once; the ten largest clones hold 15%. The specimen comprised PBMCs, sampled 5 days after the yellow fever booster vaccination. The receptors originated from a man between 25 and 39 years old who received the YFV17D yellow fever vaccine.

This sequence joins TRBV19 and TRBJ2-2; D is ambiguous. Trimming removed 1 base at V and 4 bases at J, with 10 bases between. The CDR3 consists of 15 residues. Germline V gene sequence: CDR1 LNHDA, CDR2 SQIVND (reference sequence). In DNA form, the CDR3 reads TGTGCCAGTAGTATAGGGCTAGTTGGCACCGGGGAGCTGTTTTTT. This gives the protein CASSIGLVGTGELFF.

This clonotype was observed many times. The chain employs TRBV3-1 and TRBJ2-6; D gene ambiguous. The CDR3 sequence is 14 residues long. Trimming shortened V by 4 bases and J by 2 bases, and 6 bases separated the two germline ends. Per germline, CDR1 LGHDT and CDR2 YNNKEL (reference sequence). The CDR3 nucleotides are TGTGCCAGCAGCCCCCTGACTGGGGCCAACGTCCTGACTTTC. Its translation: CASSPLTGANVLTF.

This chain links TRBV5-6 with TRBJ2-5; 11 nucleotides agree with TRBD2. V was clipped by 4 bases and J by 9 bases; unmatched bases: 14. The germline CDR1 and CDR2 sequences are SGHDT and YYEEEE. This CDR3 is built from 16 residues. The CDR3 loop reads CASSPMGLAATSAQYF. The DNA of the CDR3 is TGTGCCAGCAGCCCTATGGGACTAGCGGCAACGTCGGCCCAGTACTTC.

This clonotype was detected only a few times. The chain uses TRBV5-1 and TRBJ2-1; D is possibly TRBD2 (5 bases). V lost 4 bases and J lost 10, with 15 bases in between. The CDR3 runs to 13 residues. Germline V gene lookup returns CDR1 SGHRS and CDR2 YFSETQ. The CDR3 protein is CASSRSGWEEQFF. The CDR3 DNA is TGCGCCAGCAGCCGAAGCGGATGGGAGGAGCAGTTCTTC.

The sample holds a few counts of this clonotype. This chain connects TRBV7-6 to TRBJ2-1, with 7 nucleotides matching TRBD1. V lost 0 bases, J lost 10 bases, and 18 bases stayed unmatched. From germline, CDR1 is SGHVS and CDR2 FNYEAQ. The CDR3 runs to 18 residues. In DNA, the CDR3 is TGTGCCAGCAGCTTAGCGGGACAAGGGGGCGCGGACTCAGGGGAGCAGTTCTTC. Protein product: CASSLAGQGGADSGEQFF.

In this sample, this clonotype turned up many times. This chain joins TRBV20-1 and TRBJ2-1, with TRBD2 matching 12 bases. CDR3 length: 15 amino acids. Germline V gives CDR1 DFQATT, CDR2 SNEGSKA (reference sequence). V was clipped by 5 bases and J by 4 bases; unmatched bases: 6. The CDR3: CSAATGTSGYNEQFF. CDR3 nucleotide sequence: TGCAGTGCTGCTACCGGGACTAGCGGGTACAATGAGCAGTTCTTC.

This clonotype was observed a few times. The chain recombines TRBV25-1 with TRBJ2-7, with TRBD1 matching 9 bases. This CDR3 spans 15 amino acids. Germline V gives CDR1 MGHDK, CDR2 SYGVNS. V lost 2 bases and J lost 4; bases outside the gene matches: 6. CDR3 sequence (DNA): TGTGCCAGCAGTGAAGCCGGGACAGGGAGATACGAGCAGTACTTC. Protein sequence: CASSEAGTGRYEQYF.

This clonotype was counted a few times. The chain employs TRBV6-5 and TRBJ2-1, with D possibly being TRBD1 (5 bases). The germline CDR1 and CDR2 sequences are MNHEY and SVGAGI. Between the trimmed V and J ends, which lost 6 bases and 6 bases, there was a span of 6 bases. The CDR3 is 11 residues long. CDR3 sequence reads: CASSDSNEQFF. CDR3 nucleotides: TGTGCCAGCAGCGACAGCAATGAGCAGTTCTTC.

This rearrangement joins TRBV5-6 to TRBJ2-7, with 12 bases fitting TRBD2. Unmatched junction bases numbered 8, after V lost 4 bases and J lost 6 bases. The CDR3 covers 15 residues. Germline V CDR1 and CDR2: SGHDT, YYEEEE. This chain's CDR3 is CASSPRLAGVPEQYF. Here the CDR3 DNA reads TGTGCCAGCAGCCCCCGACTAGCGGGAGTCCCCGAGCAGTACTTC.